The clone carrying this TCR beta chain was detected many times. Both iRepertoire HTBI primers and Arm-PCR of CDR3 regions were used to build the TCR beta libraries. MiXCR, run by TCRdb on the multiplex PCR reads, gives a single entry per CDR3 protein. The profile shows 200,000 to 250,000 distinct CDR3 sequences, around 17% of them singletons. The sample originates from a study of regulatory T cells in long-lasting Graves disease. Time point in this sample: newly diagnosed GD, antithyroid drugs for less than 3 months. Extracted PBMC RNA gave rise to the TCR library. Trimming cost V 3 bases and J 4 bases, with 27 bases left between them. The CDR3 runs to 19 residues.

The TCR comes from a female donor with Graves disease. Sequenced material: peripheral blood mononuclear cells (PBMCs), taken at new diagnosis, from a patient treated with antithyroid drugs. This rearrangement joins TRBV12-3 or TRBV12-4 to TRBJ1-1, with a weak D call TRBD1 (6 bases). In nucleotides, the CDR3 is TGTGCCAGCAGTTTGGTGGGGTGGGGGACACCGGGAGCGGGCACTGAAGCTTTCTTT. Amino acid sequence: CASSLVGWGTPGAGTEAFF.